This TCR beta chain was found in a study of PD-1 blockade in classical Hodgkin lymphoma. The sample holds one count of this clone. Its specificity is not known. Deletions cut 10 bases from V and 4 bases from J, with 17 bases between. CDR1 and CDR2 (germline): LNHDA, SQIVND (reference sequence). The CDR3 loop spans 15 amino acids. Time point of the sample: cycle 4 day 1 (C4D1), after less than 7 weeks of nivolumab. Each of the patients experienced relapse following autologous stem cell transplantation, and their brentuximab vedotin exposure differed. Out of thawed PBMCs, magnetic negative selection purified CD4+ T cells. Points from the study as a whole: Compared with healthy donors, newly diagnosed patients reportedly showed lower baseline TCR diversity.

Here immunoSEQ multiplex PCR was the method, and the copy in TCRdb shows in-frame clones only, minus some. The data show around 13,000 clones, around nine tenths seen once. The receptor's source is a human donor with classical Hodgkin lymphoma. Sequenced here: CD4+ T cells from blood, sampled before the fourth cycle of nivolumab. The chain is built from TRBV19 and TRBJ2-6, with D perhaps matching TRBD1 (5 bases). This CDR3 reads CATSNQGVGANVLTF. In nucleotides, the CDR3 is TGTGCCACCTCAAACCAGGGCGTAGGGGCCAACGTCCTGACTTTC. Full variable domain (missing parts from reference TRBV19 and TRBJ2-6): DGGITQSPKYLFRKEGQNVTLSCEQNLNHDAMYWYRQDPGQGLRLIYYSQIVNDFQKGDIAEGYSVSREKKESFPLTVTSAQKNPTAFYLCATSNQGVGANVLTFGAGSRLTVL.